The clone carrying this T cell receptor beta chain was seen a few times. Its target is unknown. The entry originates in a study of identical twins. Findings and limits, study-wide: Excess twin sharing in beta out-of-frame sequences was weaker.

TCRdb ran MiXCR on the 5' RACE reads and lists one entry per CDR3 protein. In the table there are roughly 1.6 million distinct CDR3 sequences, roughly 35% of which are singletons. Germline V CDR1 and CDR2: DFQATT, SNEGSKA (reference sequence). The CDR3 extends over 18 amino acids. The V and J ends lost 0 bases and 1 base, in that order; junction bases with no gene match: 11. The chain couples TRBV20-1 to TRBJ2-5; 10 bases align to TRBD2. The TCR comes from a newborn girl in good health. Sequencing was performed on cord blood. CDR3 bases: TGCAGTGCTAGAGATTGGCCATCAGCGGGAGGGGTCCAAGAGACCCAGTACTTC. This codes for CSARDWPSAGGVQETQYF.